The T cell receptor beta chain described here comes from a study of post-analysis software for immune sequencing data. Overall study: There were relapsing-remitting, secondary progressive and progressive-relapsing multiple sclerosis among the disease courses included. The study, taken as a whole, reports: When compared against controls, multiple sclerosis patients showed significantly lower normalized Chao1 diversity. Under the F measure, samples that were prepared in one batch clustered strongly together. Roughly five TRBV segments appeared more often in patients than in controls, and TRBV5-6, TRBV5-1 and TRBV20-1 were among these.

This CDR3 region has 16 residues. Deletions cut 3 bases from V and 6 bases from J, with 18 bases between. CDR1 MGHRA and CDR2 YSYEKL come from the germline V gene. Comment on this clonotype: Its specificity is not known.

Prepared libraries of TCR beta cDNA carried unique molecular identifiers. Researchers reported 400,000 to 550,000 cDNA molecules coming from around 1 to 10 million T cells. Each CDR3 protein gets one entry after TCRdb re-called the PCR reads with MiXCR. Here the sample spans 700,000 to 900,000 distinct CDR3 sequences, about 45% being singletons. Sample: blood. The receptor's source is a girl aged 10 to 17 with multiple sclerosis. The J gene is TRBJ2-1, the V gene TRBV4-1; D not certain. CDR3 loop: CASSQGPERDGNEQFF. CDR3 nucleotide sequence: TGCGCCAGCAGCCAGGGCCCTGAGAGAGACGGCAATGAGCAGTTCTTC.